These T cell receptor beta chains were read from a single sample in a study of immune evolution from preneoplasia to lung adenocarcinoma. Using immunoSEQ multiplex PCR, the repertoire was profiled, and TCRdb retains in-frame clones only, with some absent. The sample has roughly 8,300 clones, roughly 80% seen once. The sample consisted of FFPE invasive lung adenocarcinoma tissue. The source is a person between 45 and 75 years old with lung adenocarcinoma. The CDR3 runs from the conserved cysteine through the conserved F or W. Fields, in order: D gene, clone size, J gene, V gene, CDR3 protein, CDR3 DNA. The D gene is left open where the match is weak. Some rows have no size entry. The others give once, few or many, or a class for an expanded clone.

NA	NA	TRBJ2-7	TRBV7-9	CASGFWQSYEQYF	TGTGCCAGCGGCTTCTGGCAGAGCTACGAGCAGTACTTC
NA	NA	TRBJ1-4	TRBV28	CASSSLSRDGAPTIEKLFF	TGTGCCAGCAGTTCCCTCTCTCGGGACGGAGCCCCTACGATTGAAAAACTGTTTTTT
NA	NA	TRBJ2-1	TRBV4-2	CASSQRAASVLNEQFF	TGTGCCAGCAGCCAAAGAGCGGCTAGCGTCCTCAATGAGCAGTTCTTC
NA	few	TRBJ2-2	TRBV19	CASSEGITGELFF	TGTGCCAGTAGTGAAGGGATCACCGGGGAGCTGTTTTTT
TRBD2	NA	TRBJ2-6	TRBV28	CASSRLAGRSGANVLTF	TGTGCCAGCAGCCGACTAGCGGGACGCTCTGGGGCCAACGTCCTGACTTTC
TRBD2	NA	TRBJ2-1	TRBV10-2	CASSASGSGNEQFF	TGCGCCAGCAGTGCTAGCGGGAGTGGTAATGAGCAGTTCTTC
TRBD2	NA	TRBJ2-5	TRBV5-1	CASSLVPGGIYETQYF	TGCGCCAGCAGCTTGGTGCCGGGAGGGATTTACGAGACCCAGTACTTC
NA	NA	TRBJ2-7	TRBV5-4	CASSLDGEQQYF	TGTGCCAGCAGCTTGGATGGGGAGCAGCAGTACTTC
TRBD1	NA	TRBJ2-2	TRBV5-5	CASSLLRSGTGSTGELFF	TGTGCCAGCAGCTTGCTTCGATCTGGGACAGGGAGCACCGGGGAGCTGTTTTTT
NA	few	TRBJ2-3	TRBV18	CASIPKDGGSDTQYF	TGTGCCAGCATCCCTAAGGACGGAGGTTCAGATACGCAGTATTTT
NA	NA	TRBJ1-2	TRBV15	CATSNLRGFGYTF	TGTGCCACCAGCAACCTACGAGGGTTCGGCTACACCTTC
NA	NA	TRBJ1-1	TRBV18	CASYRVLDTEAFF	TGTGCCAGCTACAGGGTTCTGGACACTGAAGCTTTCTTT
NA	NA	TRBJ1-5	TRBV6-4	CASSDKRGPGPQHF	TGTGCCAGCAGTGATAAAAGGGGACCTGGGCCCCAGCATTTT
TRBD2	NA	TRBJ2-1	TRBV4-1	CASSQGRTSGHYNEQFF	TGCGCCAGCAGCCAAGGAAGGACTAGCGGACACTACAATGAGCAGTTCTTC
TRBD2	once	TRBJ2-5	TRBV7-2	CASSRGTSGRAKGETQYF	TGTGCCAGCAGTCGAGGGACTAGCGGGAGGGCCAAGGGGGAGACCCAGTACTTC
NA	NA	TRBJ1-5	TRBV2	CASSAWDASPNQPQHF	TGTGCCAGCAGCGCCTGGGACGCCAGCCCCAATCAGCCCCAGCATTTT
TRBD2	NA	TRBJ2-2	TRBV5-6	CASSLVTSGVTGELFF	TGTGCCAGCAGCTTGGTTACTAGCGGAGTCACCGGGGAGCTGTTTTTT
NA	NA	TRBJ2-2	TRBV7-3	CASSPRGGAAGELFF	TGTGCCAGCAGCCCGAGGGGGGGGGCCGCCGGGGAGCTGTTTTTT
TRBD2	NA	TRBJ2-1	TRBV19	CASSMGTSGRVANEQFF	TGTGCCAGTAGTATGGGGACTAGCGGGAGGGTCGCGAATGAGCAGTTCTTC
TRBD1	NA	TRBJ2-5	TRBV28	CASDRGVAETQYF	TGTGCCAGCGACAGGGGGGTTGCCGAGACCCAGTACTTC
TRBD1	NA	TRBJ1-5	TRBV6-5	CASSYTTGVDQPQHF	TGTGCCAGCAGTTACACGACAGGGGTGGATCAGCCCCAGCATTTT
TRBD2	NA	TRBJ2-1	TRBV27	CASSSRLAGFNEQFF	TGTGCCAGCAGTTCCCGACTAGCGGGATTCAATGAGCAGTTCTTC
NA	once	TRBJ1-1	TRBV28	CASSLGQVNTEAFF	TGTGCCAGCAGTTTAGGCCAGGTGAACACTGAAGCTTTCTTT
NA	once	TRBJ2-7	TRBV11-2	CASSKRDTSYEQYF	TGTGCCAGCAGTAAACGGGACACCTCCTACGAGCAGTACTTC
NA	NA	TRBJ1-1	TRBV12-2	CASRLGVDRGGRDTEAFF	TGTGCAAGTCGCTTGGGGGTAGACAGGGGTGGACGGGACACTGAAGCTTTCTTT
NA	NA	TRBJ2-7	TRBV4-2	CASSQEYTRGYEQYF	TGTGCCAGCAGCCAAGAATACACACGGGGCTACGAGCAGTACTTC